Included here is one T cell receptor beta chain sequence, with context. Produced via immunoSEQ multiplex PCR; TCRdb's table is partial and in-frame only. The table lists more than 30,000 clones, roughly 90% of them singletons. The CDR3 is 13 residues long. The V end was cut by 2 bases, the J end by 8 bases, with 12 bases between. Germline CDR1 LGHNA, CDR2 YSLEER. This specimen belongs to a study of T cell changes during pregnancy in multiple sclerosis. The J gene is TRBJ1-2, the V gene TRBV4-3; TRBD1 is a possible D gene (5 bases). This receptor was identified in a female donor with multiple sclerosis, enrolled in a pregnancy study. The sequencing used CD4+ T cells from peripheral blood mononuclear cells, collected before pregnancy. CDR3 DNA sequence: TGCGCCAGCAGCCAACCGGGGGTTCTCGGCTACACCTTC. Its translation: CASSQPGVLGYTF.